This T cell receptor beta chain was documented in a study of OX40 agonist ivuxolimab in advanced cancers. At the level of the study: The dose of intravenous ivuxolimab that patients received every 2 weeks ranged from 0.01 to 10 mg/kg.

Study outcomes and limitations: Determination of antigen specificity was not performed for the expanded peripheral T cells. Normalized expansion of T-cell clones was also low for some nonresponders.

A word on this clone: The antigen is undetermined.

Using immunoSEQ multiplex PCR, the repertoire was profiled, and TCRdb retains in-frame clones only, with some absent. The data show roughly 87,000 clones, about 90% seen once. V shed 3 bases and J shed 2 bases, with 8 bases lying between them. This CDR3 contains 13 residues. From germline, CDR1 is MNHNS and CDR2 SASEGT. The chain employs TRBV6-1 and TRBJ2-7; no clear D. Sequenced here: CD4+ or CD8+ T cells sorted from blood, sampled in a trial of the OX40 agonist ivuxolimab. This TCR derives from an adult with an advanced solid tumor such as melanoma, head and neck, liver or kidney cancer. The CDR3 loop is CASSDTLTYEQYF. CDR3 bases: TGTGCCAGCAGTGACACGTTAACCTACGAGCAGTACTTC.